This TCR beta chain originates from a study of beta chain features in type 1 diabetes. Germline values: CDR1 SSHAT, CDR2 FNYEAQ (reference sequence). Trimming cost V 6 bases and J 7 bases; bases outside gene matches: 12. This CDR3 has 15 amino acids. Study-wide findings and caveats: Shorter TCRB CDR3s, moderately but significantly so, were found in Type 1 diabetes patients in all four CD4+ subsets.

This clone occurred a few times. Its antigen is not identified. Expressed TCRB transcripts got sequenced, as all isolated RNA was reverse transcribed. Profiling relied on immunoSEQ multiplex PCR, and the TCRdb table lists in-frame clones only, not all of them. Here the sample spans over 100,000 clones, about 16% being singletons. The material sequenced was central memory CD4+ T cells from blood. The V gene is TRBV7-7, the J gene TRBJ2-3, with 8 bases identical to TRBD2. The sequence was obtained from a man between 25 and 39 years old with type 1 diabetes. The CDR3 region is CASSISGGRDNTQYF. CDR3 in DNA: TGTGCCAGCAGTATAAGCGGGGGACGGGATAATACGCAGTATTTT.